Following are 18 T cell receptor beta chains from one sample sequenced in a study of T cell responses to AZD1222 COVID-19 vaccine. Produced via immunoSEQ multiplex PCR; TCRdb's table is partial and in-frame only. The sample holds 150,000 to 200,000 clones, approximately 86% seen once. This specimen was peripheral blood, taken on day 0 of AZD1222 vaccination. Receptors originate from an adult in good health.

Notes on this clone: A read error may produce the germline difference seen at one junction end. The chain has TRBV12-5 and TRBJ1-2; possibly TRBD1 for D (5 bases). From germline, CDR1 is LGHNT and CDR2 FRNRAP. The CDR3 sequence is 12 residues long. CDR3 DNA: TGTGCTAGTGGTTTGGGGAGAATGACAGTAAACTTC. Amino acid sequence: CASGLGRMTVNF.

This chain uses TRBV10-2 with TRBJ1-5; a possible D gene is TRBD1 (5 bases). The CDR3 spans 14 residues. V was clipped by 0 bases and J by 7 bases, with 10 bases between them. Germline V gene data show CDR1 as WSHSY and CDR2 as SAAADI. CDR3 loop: CASSESAGIQPQHF. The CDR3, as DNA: TGCGCCAGCAGTGAGTCAGCAGGGATCCAGCCCCAGCATTTT.

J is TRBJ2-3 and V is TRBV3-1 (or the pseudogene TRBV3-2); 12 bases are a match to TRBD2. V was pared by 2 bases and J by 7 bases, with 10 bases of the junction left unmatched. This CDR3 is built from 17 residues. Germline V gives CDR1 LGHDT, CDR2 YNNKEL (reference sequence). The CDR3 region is CASSQPIGTSGLNTQYF. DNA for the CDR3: TGTGCCAGCAGCCAACCCATAGGGACTAGCGGGTTGAATACGCAGTATTTT.

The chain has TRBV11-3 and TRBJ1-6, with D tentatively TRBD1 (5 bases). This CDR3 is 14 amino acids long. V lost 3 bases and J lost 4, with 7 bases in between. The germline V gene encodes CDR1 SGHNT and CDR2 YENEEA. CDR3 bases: TGTGCCAGCAGCTTTGGGGGTTATAATTCACCCCTCCACTTT. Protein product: CASSFGGYNSPLHF. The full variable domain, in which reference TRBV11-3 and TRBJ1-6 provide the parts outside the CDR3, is EAGVVQSPRYKIIEKKQPVAFWCNPISGHNTLYWYLQNLGQGPELLIRYENEEAVDDSQLPKDRFSAERLKGVDSTLKIQPAELGDSAVYLCASSFGGYNSPLHFGNGTRLTVT.

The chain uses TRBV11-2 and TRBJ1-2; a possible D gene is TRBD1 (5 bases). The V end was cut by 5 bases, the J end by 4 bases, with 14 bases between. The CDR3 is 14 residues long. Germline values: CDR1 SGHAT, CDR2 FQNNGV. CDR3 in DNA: TGTGCCAGCAGCCCTACAGGATCCCTCTATGGCTACACCTTC. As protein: CASSPTGSLYGYTF.

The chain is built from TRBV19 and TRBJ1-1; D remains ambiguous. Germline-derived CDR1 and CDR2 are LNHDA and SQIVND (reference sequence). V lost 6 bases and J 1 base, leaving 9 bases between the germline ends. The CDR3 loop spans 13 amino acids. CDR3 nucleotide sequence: TGTGCCAGTAGCCCTCAAAGGAACACTGAAGCTTTCTTT. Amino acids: CASSPQRNTEAFF.

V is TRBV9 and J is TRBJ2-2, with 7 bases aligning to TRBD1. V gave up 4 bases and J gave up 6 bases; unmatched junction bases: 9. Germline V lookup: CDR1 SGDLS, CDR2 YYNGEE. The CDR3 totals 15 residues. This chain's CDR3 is CASSPQTGSPGELFF. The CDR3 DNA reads TGTGCCAGCAGCCCACAGACAGGGAGTCCCGGGGAGCTGTTTTTT.

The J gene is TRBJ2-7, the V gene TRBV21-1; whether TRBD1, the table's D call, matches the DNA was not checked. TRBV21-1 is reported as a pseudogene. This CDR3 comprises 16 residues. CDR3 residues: CASSKRLDRRFYEQYF. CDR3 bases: TGTGCCAGCAGCAAAAGGCTGGACAGGCGATTCTACGAGCAGTACTTC.

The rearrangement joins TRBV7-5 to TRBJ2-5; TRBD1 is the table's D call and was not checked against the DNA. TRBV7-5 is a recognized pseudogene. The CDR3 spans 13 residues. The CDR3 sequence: CARSLAEQETQYF. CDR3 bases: TGTGCCAGAAGCTTAGCAGAACAAGAGACCCAGTACTTC.

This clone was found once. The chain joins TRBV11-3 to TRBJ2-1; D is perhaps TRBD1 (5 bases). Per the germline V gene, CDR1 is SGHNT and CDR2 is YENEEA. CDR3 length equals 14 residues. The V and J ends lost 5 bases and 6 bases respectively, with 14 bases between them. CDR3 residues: CASSTFRDSNEQFF. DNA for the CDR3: TGTGCCAGCAGCACCTTCCGAGACAGCAATGAGCAGTTCTTC.

The CDR3, as DNA: TGTGCCAGTAGTATGAGCGGCGCGGCGGTCGAGCAGTACTTC. This gives the protein CASSMSGAAVEQYF. This chain uses TRBV19 with TRBJ2-7, with a weak D call TRBD2 (5 bases). The CDR3 covers 14 residues. V was shortened by 3 bases and J by 6 bases, with 15 bases between the two germline ends. The V gene's germline CDR1 is LNHDA and CDR2 SQIVND (reference sequence). Using reference TRBV19 and TRBJ2-7 for the parts outside the CDR3, the full variable domain is DGGITQSPKYLFRKEGQNVTLSCEQNLNHDAMYWYRQDPGQGLRLIYYSQIVNDFQKGDIAEGYSVSREKKESFPLTVTSAQKNPTAFYLCASSMSGAAVEQYFGPGTRLTVT.

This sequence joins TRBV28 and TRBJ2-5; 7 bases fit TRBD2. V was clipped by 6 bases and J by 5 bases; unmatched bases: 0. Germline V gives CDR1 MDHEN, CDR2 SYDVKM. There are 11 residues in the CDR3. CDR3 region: CASRGGETQYF. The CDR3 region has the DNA TGTGCCAGCAGGGGGGGGGAGACCCAGTACTTC.

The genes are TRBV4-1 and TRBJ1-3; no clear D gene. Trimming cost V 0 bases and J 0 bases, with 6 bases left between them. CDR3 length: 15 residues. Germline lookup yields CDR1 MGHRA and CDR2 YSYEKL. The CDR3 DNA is TGCGCCAGCAGCCAAGATTGGGGCTCTGGAAACACCATATATTTT. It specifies CASSQDWGSGNTIYF.

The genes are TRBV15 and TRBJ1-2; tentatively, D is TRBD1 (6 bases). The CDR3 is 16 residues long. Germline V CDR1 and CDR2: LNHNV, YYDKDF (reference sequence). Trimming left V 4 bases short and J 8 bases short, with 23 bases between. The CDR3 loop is CATSNDPGARGTGYTF. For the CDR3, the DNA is TGTGCCACCAGCAACGATCCAGGGGCGAGGGGAACGGGCTACACCTTC.

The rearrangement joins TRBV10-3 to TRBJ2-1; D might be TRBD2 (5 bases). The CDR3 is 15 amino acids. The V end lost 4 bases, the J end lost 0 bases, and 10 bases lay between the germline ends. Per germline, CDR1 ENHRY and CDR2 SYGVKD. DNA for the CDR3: TGTGCCATCAGTGGAGGAGCGGCCTCCTACAATGAGCAGTTCTTC. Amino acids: CAISGGAASYNEQFF.

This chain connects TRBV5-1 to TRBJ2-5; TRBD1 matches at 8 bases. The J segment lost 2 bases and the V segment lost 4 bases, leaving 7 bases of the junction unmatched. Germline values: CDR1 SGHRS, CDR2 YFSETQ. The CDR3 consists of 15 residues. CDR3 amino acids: CASSLLRDRQETQYF. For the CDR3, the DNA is TGCGCCAGCAGCCTCCTTCGGGACAGGCAAGAGACCCAGTACTTC. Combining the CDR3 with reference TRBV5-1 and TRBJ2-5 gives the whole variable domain KAGVTQTPRYLIKTRGQQVTLSCSPISGHRSVSWYQQTPGQGLQFLFEYFSETQRNKGNFPGRFSGRQFSNSRSEMNVSTLELGDSALYLCASSLLRDRQETQYFGPGTRLLVL.

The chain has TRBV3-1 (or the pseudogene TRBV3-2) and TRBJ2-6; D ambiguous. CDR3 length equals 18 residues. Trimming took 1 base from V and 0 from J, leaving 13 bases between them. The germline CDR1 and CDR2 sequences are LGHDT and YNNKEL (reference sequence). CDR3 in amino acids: CASSQVGVQISGANVLTF. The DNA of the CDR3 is TGTGCCAGCAGCCAAGTTGGGGTACAGATCTCTGGGGCCAACGTCCTGACTTTC.

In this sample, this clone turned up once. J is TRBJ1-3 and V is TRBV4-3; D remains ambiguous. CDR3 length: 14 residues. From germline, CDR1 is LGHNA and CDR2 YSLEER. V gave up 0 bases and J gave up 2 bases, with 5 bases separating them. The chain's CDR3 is CASSQDGPGNTIYF. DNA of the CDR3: TGCGCCAGCAGCCAAGATGGGCCTGGAAACACCATATATTTT.